The present T cell receptor beta chain was sequenced within a study of CD8+ T cells in alopecia areata. Study outcomes and limitations: Scalp samples also yield sequences from resident alphabeta T cells of normal skin. Among the top 100, expanded CD8+ clones, as well as scalp clonality, were significantly decreased by tofacitinib. In blood and scalp, many expanded lesional clones persisted during tofacitinib.

Sequencing used cDNA as its template, made by extracting RNA and reverse transcribing it. Generated by immunoSEQ multiplex PCR, the TCRdb table keeps only in-frame clones and is missing some. This table has 150,000 to 200,000 clones, 64% appearing once. Comments on this clone: Its matching antigen is unknown.

The treatment here: oral pan-JAK inhibitor, 5-10 mg twice daily. The investigators collected lesional scalp punch biopsies and peripheral blood from alopecia areata patients. Trimming left V 0 bases short and J 0 bases short, with 9 bases between. The CDR3 loop spans 15 amino acids. From germline, CDR1 is SGHDT and CDR2 YYEEEE. The chain carries TRBV5-6 and TRBJ2-5; D gene ambiguous. The receptor's source is a human donor with alopecia areata. The sequences come from CD4+ T cells sorted from blood, collected around week 50, from a patient treated with tofacitinib. This chain's CDR3 is CASSLVVGYQETQYF. The CDR3 nucleotides are TGTGCCAGCAGCTTGGTAGTGGGGTACCAAGAGACCCAGTACTTC.